This T cell receptor (beta chain) was sequenced in a study of blood T cell repertoires in COVID-19. For the study at large: The analysed material was cDNA or gDNA that came from T cells, B-cell-depleted T cells, or PBMCs.

Participant age was roughly 18 to 89 years, and participants resided in fewer than 25 US areas. Two negative PCRs, clearance, or symptom resolution had been documented for recovered Cohort 3 donors. This CDR3 contains 15 residues. Per the germline V gene, CDR1 is SGHNT and CDR2 is YYREEE (reference sequence). The V segment lost 3 bases and the J segment 9 bases; nucleotides outside the gene matches: 12. Generated by immunoSEQ multiplex PCR, the TCRdb table keeps only in-frame clones and is missing some. The table has 200,000 to 250,000 clones, 70% to 85% seen once. The chain employs TRBV5-4 and TRBJ1-1; TRBD1 matches 9 bases. The sequence came from a woman aged 55-69 years who had recovered from COVID-19. Sequences were obtained from PBMCs or T cells enriched from blood (not recorded which). CDR3 bases: TGTGCCAGCAGCTCGGGACAGGGTCCCGAGTTGCAAGCTTTCTTT. Translation: CASSSGQGPELQAFF.